The rows below give T cell receptor beta chains drawn from one sample of a study of OX40 agonist ivuxolimab in advanced cancers. Sequencing was performed with immunoSEQ multiplex PCR; in TCRdb, only in-frame clones are kept and a portion is missing. The sample holds about 24,000 clones, about 85% seen once. Sample: CD4+ or CD8+ T cells sorted from blood, taken in a trial of the OX40 agonist ivuxolimab. All receptors come from an adult with an advanced solid tumor such as melanoma, head and neck, liver or kidney cancer. CDR3s include the opening cysteine and the closing phenylalanine or tryptophan. D genes are given only for firm matches. Only some rows state a clone size, as once, few, many or a class for expanded clones.

v_gene: TRBV10-3
j_gene: TRBJ2-1
d_gene: -
abundance: -
CDR3aa: CAISGLASHNEQFF
CDR3nt: TGTGCCATCAGTGGCCTAGCCTCCCACAATGAGCAGTTCTTC

v_gene: TRBV11-3
j_gene: TRBJ2-5
d_gene: -
abundance: -
CDR3aa: CASSRGEVRSSGETQYF
CDR3nt: TGTGCCAGCAGCAGGGGGGAGGTTCGGAGTTCCGGCGAGACCCAGTACTTC

v_gene: TRBV11-3
j_gene: TRBJ2-1
d_gene: TRBD2
abundance: -
CDR3aa: CASSFRAGALGSYNEQFF
CDR3nt: TGTGCCAGCAGCTTTCGAGCGGGAGCGCTTGGCTCCTACAATGAGCAGTTCTTC

v_gene: TRBV30
j_gene: TRBJ2-7
d_gene: TRBD2
abundance: -
CDR3aa: CACSGTSREQYF
CDR3nt: TGTGCCTGTAGCGGGACGTCGCGCGAGCAGTACTTC

v_gene: TRBV7-3
j_gene: TRBJ1-6
d_gene: TRBD1
abundance: -
CDR3aa: CASSRDSSPSPLHF
CDR3nt: TGTGCCAGCAGCCGGGACAGCAGTCCTTCACCCCTCCACTTT

v_gene: TRBV5-4
j_gene: TRBJ2-2
d_gene: TRBD2
abundance: -
CDR3aa: CASSLAASGITGELFF
CDR3nt: TGTGCCAGCAGCTTGGCGGCTAGCGGGATCACCGGGGAGCTGTTTTTT

v_gene: TRBV6-5
j_gene: TRBJ1-4
d_gene: TRBD1
abundance: -
CDR3aa: CASSSGGQGNEKLFF
CDR3nt: TGTGCCAGCAGTTCCGGGGGACAGGGAAATGAAAAACTGTTTTTT

v_gene: TRBV19
j_gene: TRBJ2-7
d_gene: TRBD1
abundance: -
CDR3aa: CASSSRGRSYEQYF
CDR3nt: TGTGCCAGTAGTAGCAGGGGGCGTAGCTACGAGCAGTACTTC

v_gene: TRBV5-1
j_gene: TRBJ1-1
d_gene: -
abundance: -
CDR3aa: CASSAIDAGDTEAFF
CDR3nt: TGCGCCAGCAGCGCCATAGACGCAGGGGACACTGAAGCTTTCTTT

v_gene: TRBV7-8
j_gene: TRBJ1-1
d_gene: TRBD1
abundance: few
CDR3aa: CASSPQGARNTEAFF
CDR3nt: TGTGCCAGCAGCCCACAGGGGGCTAGGAACACTGAAGCTTTCTTT